This record concerns one T cell receptor (beta chain) sequence. Its antigen specificity is not known. There are no base qualities to consult, and no much larger clone falls within one base. The cysteine opens and the phenylalanine closes a CDR3 of 16 amino acids. Just the 48-base CDR3 DNA is kept, in frame starting at base 1. The junction carries 14 bases between V and J, which are trimmed by 4 bases and 1 base respectively. CDR1 and CDR2 are read off the germline V gene (reference sequence) as SSHAT and FNYEAQ. The data were taken from a study of cytomegalovirus exposure and HLA in healthy donors (dated by TCRdb to about 2017). For the study in its entirety: An earlier analysis of several hundred of the donors reported approximately 260 Gb of sequence data and 90 million to 120 million unique TCR beta sequences obtained from around 180 million T cells. About 300 gigabases of sequencing data and about 92 million unique TCR sequences made up an early release that covered some 640 HLA-typed donors. Of the 398 genotyped donors, about 80% fell in the genetic ancestry cluster associated with self-reported Caucasian donors. The study aimed to test whether signatures of past pathogen exposure could be identified by cataloging public T cell receptors. The T cell repertoires of 700 or so subjects were profiled by immunosequencing and related to cytomegalovirus serostatus. A separate validation cohort of more than 100 different subjects was used in addition to the roughly 700-subject first cohort. High-throughput TCR immunosequencing, statistical association of individual TCRs with disease status, and machine learning were combined to predict cytomegalovirus infection status. In a later analysis, previously published TCR beta repertoires from roughly 710 donors were re-analyzed and high-resolution HLA genotyping was added so that TCR occurrence patterns could be studied. Rather than drawing on any new phenotypic data, the later analysis identified candidate immune exposures from TCR beta sequences and the way those sequences occurred across donors. An earlier analysis of around 580 of the donors used high-throughput TCR beta sequencing to judge whether each TCR beta V gene segment behaved as functional or pseudogenic. Donor age, sex, ethnicity and CMV serostatus were compiled alongside the repertoire data. A later genetic analysis took genome-wide SNP genotypes for about 65% of the 666 donors and used that subset as a discovery cohort. Every discovery cohort repertoire had been produced on one sequencing platform. Class I and class II HLA loci were covered by the typing at four-digit resolution. The number of donors typed differed by locus, with roughly 620-640 for A, B, C, DRB1 and DQB1, over 500 for DQA1, 600 to 610 for DPA1, and some 470 for DPB1. Four to six DR-DQ haplotypes were handled as single units for association and clustering, since linkage in the cohort was strong. Across some 400 genotyped donors of the cohort, an average of approximately 200,000 unique TCR beta nucleotide sequences per donor were sequenced, and roughly 17% of those sequences were non-productive. Study-level results and caveats: In a later genetic analysis, fewer N-insertions in productive TCRs were reported among donors in an Asian-associated ancestry cluster than the roughly 700-donor mean. Most CMV-associated TCR beta chains appeared to be HLA-restricted in a later analysis, and the HLA associations seemed to be driven largely by CMV exposure. V-gene and J-gene trimming of TCR beta chains was associated with a missense DCLRE1C variant in a later genetic analysis, and the association was replicated in an independent cohort. In a later analysis, HLA-associated TCR beta chains showed more clonal expansion and lower generation probabilities than non-associated chains that were equally common. A cluster of highly shared sequence variants was judged likely to represent a technical artifact of the sequencing pipeline. When HLA alleles, especially DR and DQ, strongly co-occurred, TCR associations were difficult to assign to individual alleles. HLA typing was unavailable for some donors at each locus, so association tests used only the typed subset. According to the authors, the approach could potentially be generalized to other disease states and immunological phenotypes. In a later analysis, the rate of TCR association differed among HLA loci, with DRB1 alleles having the most associated TCRs and HLA-C alleles having the fewest. In vitro tests confirmed that three of the cytomegalovirus-associated TCR beta chains recognize cytomegalovirus antigens. At a false discovery rate of 0.05, a later analysis linked about 16,000 TCR beta sequences to specific HLA alleles. In both the original and validation cohorts, the classifier was reported to diagnose cytomegalovirus status with high specificity and sensitivity. Only TCR beta chains were sequenced in this cohort, and the absence of alpha or paired-chain data limited detectable features. In an earlier analysis of around 500 of the donors, most TCR beta V segments appeared in productive rearrangements about 87% or about 30% of the time, broadly matching IMGT annotations. The 87-base-pair reads could not distinguish some IMGT-functional V segments, including TRBV6-2 and TRBV6-3, so those segments were excluded. The only immune exposure information available for the cohort was CMV serostatus. The study listed approximately 150 TCR beta chains as associated with cytomegalovirus. Across donors, most TCR sequences were observed very rarely, whereas some public TCRs were present in many individuals. In a later analysis, several top co-occurrence clusters were reported to appear linked to parvovirus B19, influenza, CMV and Epstein-Barr virus. Correlated functional status among segregating V segments might reflect linkage disequilibrium, but an unknown experimental factor could not be ruled out. Because counts were too low, fewer than 20 rarely observed V segments, including chromosome 9 orphons, were excluded from the earlier analysis of roughly 580 of the donors. The presence/absence analyses assumed that sequencing depth was roughly uniform across donors, and that assumption may not be true. A further reported finding was that TCR beta sequences accurately predicted the HLA-A and HLA-B alleles for most subjects in the first cohort.

The cohort consisted of some 730 healthy bone marrow donors. All cohort members were sampled while nominally healthy, although unrecorded immune exposures were likely present. The donor was CMV seronegative and belonged to the group of more than 300 seronegative cohort members. Each donor provided a peripheral blood sample, and peripheral blood mononuclear cells were used for TCR beta sequencing. Genomic DNA was extracted from the blood cell samples with the Qiagen DNeasy Blood Extraction Kit. Library method: the immunoSEQ multiplex PCR assay. A mixture of 60 forward primers for TCR Vbeta segments and 13 reverse primers for TCR Jbeta segments was used in the multiplex PCR. Amplification of the CDR3 region of rearranged TCR beta genes was performed with a multiplex PCR assay on genomic DNA. On the Illumina HiSeq System, the amplified TCR beta libraries were sequenced as 87-base-pair reads. Turning to the authors' computational methods: In a later analysis, 80 million or so unique TCR beta chains were counted across the approximately 640 repertoires, and about 9.9 million of these chains were shared by at least two donors. Raw reads were error-corrected and collapsed into unique sequences with a nearest-neighbor algorithm that merged closely related sequences to remove PCR and sequencing errors. Alignment of CDR3 sequences to IMGT reference sequences was used to assign V, D and J gene segments. For a sequence to be retained, a match of at least six nucleotides was required to both a V gene segment and a J gene segment. Rearrangements were classified as productive when the CDR3 lacked stop codons and remained in frame with V and J, and all other rearrangements were classified as non-productive. Following IMGT convention, CDR3 was defined as the stretch from the second conserved V-encoded cysteine to the conserved J-encoded phenylalanine. Sequences without an unambiguous match to a single V gene segment were excluded from the earlier analysis of about 630 of the donors. An earlier analysis of 500 to 600 of the donors classified V segments as functional when productive rearrangements were above 56.7% and as segregating when the standard deviation between donors was above 5%. A statistical classification framework was built for diagnosing cytomegalovirus status from the catalog of TCR beta chain sequences. In a later analysis, TCR nucleotide sequences were compared against IMGT/GENE-DB human TR gene sequences so that V and J genes could be assigned. In a later analysis, CDR3 sequences and most-parsimonious VDJ recombination scenarios were assigned using the TCRdist pipeline. In a later analysis, each TCR beta chain was defined by its CDR3 amino acid sequence together with its V-gene family, and reads without a unique V-gene family were excluded. In a later analysis, approximately 640 highly shared, low-generation-probability nucleotide sequences were removed to address suspected cross-contamination and a sequencing artifact. In a later analysis, a clonal expansion index for each public chain was calculated from normalized within-repertoire ranks of inferred template counts. In a later analysis, generation probabilities were computed with a VDJ recombination model fitted to out-of-frame rearrangements, and the resulting probabilities were checked against IGoR. A later analysis scored TCR-TCR, TCR-HLA and TCR-CMV co-occurrence with hypergeometric tests, applying a repertoire-size bias correction to TCR pairs. In a later analysis, false discovery rates were estimated by permuting HLA or CMV assignments 20 times. In a later analysis, co-occurring TCRs were grouped with DBSCAN, and TCRdist sequence similarity was added when clustering was performed within HLA-allele-positive subsets. For co-occurrence clustering, repertoires with fewer than 30,000 or more than 120,000 public chains were excluded, along with roughly five repertoires with anomalous nucleotide sharing. TCRdb retrieved this table from immuneACCESS and kept in-frame rearrangements only. Not all clones are present; in checked studies, unresolved V genes account for under half, and no reason is known for the remainder. Clone size and V and J calls were adopted from that table, with D and trimming inferred from the DNA. This sample has 110,000 to 150,000 clones in its table, and 80% of those were observed once. The ten largest clonotypes hold approximately 4.1% of the sample.

The clonotype originates from a man aged 40-50 years in good health and CMV-seronegative. The chain uses TRBV7-7 and TRBJ2-1; a tentative D call is TRBD1 (6 bases match). Sequencing input: PBMCs. CDR3 loop: CASSSNTGSSYNEQFF. The nucleotide sequence is given as TGTGCCAGCAGCTCCAACACAGGGTCTTCCTACAATGAGCAGTTCTTC.